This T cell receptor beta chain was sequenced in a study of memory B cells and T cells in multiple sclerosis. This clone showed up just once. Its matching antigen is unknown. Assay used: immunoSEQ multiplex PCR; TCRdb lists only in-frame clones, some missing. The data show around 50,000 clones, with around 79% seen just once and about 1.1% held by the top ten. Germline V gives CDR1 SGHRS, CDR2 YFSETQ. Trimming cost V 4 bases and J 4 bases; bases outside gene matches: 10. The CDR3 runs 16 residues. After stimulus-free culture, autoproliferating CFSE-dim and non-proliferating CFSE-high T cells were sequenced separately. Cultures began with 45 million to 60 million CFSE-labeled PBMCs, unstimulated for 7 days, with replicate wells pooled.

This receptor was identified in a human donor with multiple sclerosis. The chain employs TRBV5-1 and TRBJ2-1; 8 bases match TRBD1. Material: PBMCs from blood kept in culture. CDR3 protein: CASSPGQGFLYNEQFF. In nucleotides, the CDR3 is TGCGCCAGCAGCCCAGGACAGGGTTTTTTATACAATGAGCAGTTCTTC.